Described below is a single T cell receptor (beta chain) sequence and its context. Only in-frame clones appear in the TCRdb table, and some are missing; sequencing was by immunoSEQ multiplex PCR. This table holds 65,000 to 85,000 clones, 85% to 95% found once. The source of the sample is a study of technical replicates of blood from a handful of donors. The CDR3 is 16 residues long. The junction had 10 bases not matched to a gene; V was cut back by 1 base and J by 2 bases. Germline loops: CDR1 GTSNPN, CDR2 SVGIG (reference sequence). The source material was T cells isolated from PBMCs. The rearrangement uses TRBV30 and TRBJ2-5; 7 bases map to TRBD1. This clonotype was sampled from a human donor in good health. The CDR3 DNA is TGTGCCTGGAGTGCCCCGGACAGGTTCTTACAAGAGACCCAGTACTTC. The encoded protein is CAWSAPDRFLQETQYF.